A single sample gave rise to the 8 T cell receptor beta chains below, sequenced in a study of blood T cell repertoires in COVID-19. TCRdb's table, derived via immunoSEQ multiplex PCR, lists solely in-frame clones and lacks some. The data hold 130,000 to 150,000 clones, with about four fifths observed a single time. The sequencing input was peripheral blood. Source of these receptors: a human donor in a cohort sampled during active COVID-19.

This clone came up a few times. The chain links TRBV6-5 to TRBJ1-5; tentative D call: TRBD1 (6 bases). V was pared by 6 bases and J by 6 bases, with 15 bases between. Germline lookup yields CDR1 MNHEY and CDR2 SVGAGI. The CDR3 extends over 14 amino acids. The DNA for the CDR3 is TGTGCCAGCAGCTTACAGGGATCGAGTCAGCCCCAGCATTTT. It encodes CASSLQGSSQPQHF.

This clone was found once. This chain uses TRBV28 with TRBJ2-7, with 14 positions matching TRBD2. The V gene's germline CDR1 is MDHEN and CDR2 SYDVKM. This CDR3 contains 17 residues. Losses at the gene ends were 5 bases for V and 3 bases for J; bases not matched to a gene: 9. The DNA for the CDR3 is TGTGCCAGCAGTCCGGGGGGACTAGCGGGAGAACTCTACGAGCAGTACTTC. Encoded protein: CASSPGGLAGELYEQYF. The variable domain in full, completed from reference TRBV28 and TRBJ2-7, reads DVKVTQSSRYLVKRTGEKVFLECVQDMDHENMFWYRQDPGLGLRLIYFSYDVKMKEKGDIPEGYSVSREKKERFSLILESASTNQTSMYLCASSPGGLAGELYEQYFGPGTRLTVT.

This sequence joins TRBV15 and TRBJ1-5; D call uncertain. V was clipped by 5 bases and J by 0 bases, with 11 bases between them. Germline V gene sequence: CDR1 LNHNV, CDR2 YYDKDF (reference sequence). This CDR3 comprises 15 residues. The CDR3 region is CATSPRRNSNQPQHF. CDR3 DNA sequence: TGTGCCACCAGCCCTAGACGGAATAGCAATCAGCCCCAGCATTTT.

V and J are TRBV5-5 and TRBJ2-7, with TRBD2 matching 12 bases. From germline, CDR1 is SGHKS and CDR2 YYEKEE (reference sequence). V dropped 0 bases and J dropped 2; count of bases not matched to a gene: 9. This CDR3 is built from 18 residues. DNA of the CDR3: TGTGCCAGCAGCTTGGCCCCTAAGACTAGCGGGAGCACCTACGAGCAGTACTTC. Translation gives CASSLAPKTSGSTYEQYF.

This sequence joins TRBV3-1 (or the pseudogene TRBV3-2) and TRBJ2-6, with D possibly matching TRBD2 (6 bases). The CDR3 totals 19 residues. V lost 0 bases to trimming and J lost 0 bases, with 15 bases between them. Germline V gene lookup returns CDR1 LGHDT and CDR2 YNNKEL (reference sequence). DNA of the CDR3: TGTGCCAGCAGCCAAGAACTTTGGAGGGCCCGCTCTGGGGCCAACGTCCTGACTTTC. Its translation: CASSQELWRARSGANVLTF.

The rearrangement links TRBV5-1 to TRBJ1-6; D possibly corresponds to TRBD1 (6 bases). Germline V CDR1 and CDR2: SGHRS, YFSETQ. The CDR3 is 16 residues long. Deletions cut 0 bases from V and 4 bases from J, with 11 bases between. The CDR3 sequence is CASSLVTGVYNSPLHF. The CDR3 DNA is TGCGCCAGCAGCTTGGTGACAGGAGTTTATAATTCACCCCTCCACTTT.

The gene calls are TRBV7-2 and TRBJ2-7, with 9 bases that match TRBD2. Germline lookup yields CDR1 SGHTA and CDR2 FQGNSA. V lost 1 base and J lost 6; bases outside the gene matches: 7. The CDR3 has 15 amino acids. Here the CDR3 DNA reads TGTGCCAGCAGCTTAGGCGGGGGACTAGCCGGCGAGCAGTACTTC. Amino acid sequence: CASSLGGGLAGEQYF.

The chain links TRBV4-1 to TRBJ2-7; 16 nucleotides align to TRBD2. Germline V gives CDR1 MGHRA, CDR2 YSYEKL. J gave up 3 bases and V 5 bases, and 13 bases lay outside the gene matches. This CDR3 has 19 residues. CDR3 sequence reads: CASSNLGLAGGPSIYEQYF. For the CDR3, the DNA is TGCGCCAGCAGCAACCTGGGACTAGCGGGAGGGCCTTCGATCTACGAGCAGTACTTC.